What follows is one T cell receptor beta chain and its context. From germline, CDR1 is SGHVS and CDR2 FNYEAQ. This CDR3 has 15 amino acids. This entry belongs to a study of monozygotic twins with inflammatory bowel disease. Reanalyzing the 5' RACE reads, TCRdb keeps one entry per CDR3 protein, without DNA. The repertoire table contains about 110,000 distinct CDR3 sequences. This clonotype was obtained from a human donor with ulcerative colitis or Crohn's disease, or a healthy co-twin of an affected twin (not recorded which). The specimen was blood. The chain employs TRBV7-6 and TRBJ2-7; with no DNA, the TCRdb D assignment of TRBD1 cannot be verified. The CDR3 loop reads CASSYGTGGTYEQYF.